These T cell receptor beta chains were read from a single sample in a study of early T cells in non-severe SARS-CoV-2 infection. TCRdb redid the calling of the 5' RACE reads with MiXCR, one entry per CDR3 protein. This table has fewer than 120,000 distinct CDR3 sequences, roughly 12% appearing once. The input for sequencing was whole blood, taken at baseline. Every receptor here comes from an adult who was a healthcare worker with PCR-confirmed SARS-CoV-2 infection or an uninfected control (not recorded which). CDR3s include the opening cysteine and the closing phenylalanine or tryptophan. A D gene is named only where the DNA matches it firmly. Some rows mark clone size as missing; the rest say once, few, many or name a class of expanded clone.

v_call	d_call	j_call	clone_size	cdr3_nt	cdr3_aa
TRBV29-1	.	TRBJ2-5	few	TGCAGCGTTGAAAGTGCGGGAGAGACCCAGTACTTC	CSVESAGETQYF
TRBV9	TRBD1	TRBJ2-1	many	TGTGCCAGCAGCGTAGTTCCAAACAGGGGAGAAGGAGGTGAGCAGTTCTTC	CASSVVPNRGEGGEQFF
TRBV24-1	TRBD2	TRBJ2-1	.	TGTGCCACCAGTGATCCCCGAGCCACGGGGGGGCATGAGCAGTTCTTC	CATSDPRATGGHEQFF
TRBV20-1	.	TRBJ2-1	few	TGCAGTGCTAGAGGGCGGGAAGGAGGCACTTACAATGAGCAGTTCTTC	CSARGREGGTYNEQFF
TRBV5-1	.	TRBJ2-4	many	TGCGCCAGCAGCTTGGGCTCGGGCCTAGCCAAAAACATTCAGTACTTC	CASSLGSGLAKNIQYF
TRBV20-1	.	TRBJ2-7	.	TGCAGTGCTCACAGGCTTTACGCCCCTACGGAGCAGTACTTC	CSAHRLYAPTEQYF
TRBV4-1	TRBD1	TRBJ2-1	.	TGCGCCAGCAGCCAAGGGGACAGGGTCAACAATGAGCAGTTCTTC	CASSQGDRVNNEQFF
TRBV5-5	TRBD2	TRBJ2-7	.	TGTGCCAGCAGCCCCCCGGGGGGACCCTATGCCTACGAGCAGTACTTC	CASSPPGGPYAYEQYF
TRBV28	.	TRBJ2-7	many	TGTGCCAGCAGTGGGGGTTCCTACGAGCAGTACTTC	CASSGGSYEQYF
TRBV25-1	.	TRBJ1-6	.	TGTGCCAGCAGTGTCTTAGCAGATAATTCACCCCTCCACTTT	CASSVLADNSPLHF
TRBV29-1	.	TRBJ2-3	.	TGCAGCGTTGGAGCCTCCGGGACTCCTTACACAGATACGCAGTATTTT	CSVGASGTPYTDTQYF
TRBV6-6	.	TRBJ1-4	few	TGTGCCAGCAAGGGCAGGCTGGGGGAAAAACTGTTTTTT	CASKGRLGEKLFF
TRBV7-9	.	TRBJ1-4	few	TGTGCCACCGGCCCCCAGCGGGGGGCTGTTGAAAAACTGTTTTTT	CATGPQRGAVEKLFF
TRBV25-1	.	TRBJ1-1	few	TGTGCCAGCATTAAGGAGTCAATGAACACTGAAGCTTTCTTT	CASIKESMNTEAFF
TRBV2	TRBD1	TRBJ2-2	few	TGTGCCAGCAGCAGACAGGGGCCCACCGGGGAGCTGTTTTTT	CASSRQGPTGELFF
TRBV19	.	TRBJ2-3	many	TGTGCCAGTAGTATAAGGCGTGGGAACACAGATACGCAGTATTTT	CASSIRRGNTDTQYF
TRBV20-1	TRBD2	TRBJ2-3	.	TGCAGTGCTAGCCCCGGAGGCGGGAGGTCCACAGATACGCAGTATTTT	CSASPGGGRSTDTQYF
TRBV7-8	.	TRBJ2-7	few	TGTGCCAGCAGCTTAACTCAGTCGAGGGAGCAGTACTTC	CASSLTQSREQYF
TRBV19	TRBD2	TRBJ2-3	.	TGTGCCAGTAGTCCCGAGAGCGGGAGGAGCACAGATACGCAGTATTTT	CASSPESGRSTDTQYF
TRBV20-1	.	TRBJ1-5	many	TGCAGTGCTAGAGACCCTAAAGGGGTGGGGAATCAGCCCCAGCATTTT	CSARDPKGVGNQPQHF
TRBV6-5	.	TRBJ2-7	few	TGTGCCAGCAGTTACAGGTTAGGCGAGCAGTACTTC	CASSYRLGEQYF
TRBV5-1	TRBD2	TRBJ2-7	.	TGCGCCAGCAGCTTGGAACTAGCGTTTTCCGGTGAGCAGTACTTC	CASSLELAFSGEQYF
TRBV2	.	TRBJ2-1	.	TGTGCCAGCTTGGCCTTCAATGAGCAGTTCTTC	CASLAFNEQFF
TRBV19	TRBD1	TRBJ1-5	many	TGTGCCAGTAGTGCCCGACAGGGAGGCAATCAGCCCCAGCATTTT	CASSARQGGNQPQHF
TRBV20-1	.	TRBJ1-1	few	TGCAGTGCTAGAGAGGGAGGGCGGGGGCACGGTGAAGCTTTCTTT	CSAREGGRGHGEAFF
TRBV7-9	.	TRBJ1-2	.	TGTGCCAGCAGCTTAGCGCGGTCTGCGGATGGCTACACCTTC	CASSLARSADGYTF
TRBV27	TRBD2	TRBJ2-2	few	TGTGCCAGCAGTTTTTATGGGGCTAGCGGTTACGGGGAGCTGTTTTTT	CASSFYGASGYGELFF
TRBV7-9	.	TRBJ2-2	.	TGTGCCAGCAGCCTCTTCGTCCGGAACACCGGGGAGCTGTTTTTT	CASSLFVRNTGELFF
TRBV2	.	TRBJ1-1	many	TGTGCCAGCAGTGAGGAGGGTTCCACTGAAGCTTTCTTT	CASSEEGSTEAFF
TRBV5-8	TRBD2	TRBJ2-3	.	TGTGCCAGCAGCCTCACCGGGACTAGCGAAGATACGCAGTATTTT	CASSLTGTSEDTQYF
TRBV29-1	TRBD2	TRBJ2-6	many	TGCAGCGCCCTACTAGCGTACGGGGCCAACGTCCTGACTTTC	CSALLAYGANVLTF
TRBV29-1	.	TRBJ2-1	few	TGCAGCGTTGCCACGAGCTCCTACAATGAGCAGTTCTTC	CSVATSSYNEQFF
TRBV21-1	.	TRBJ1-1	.	TGTGCCAGCAGCAACGGCTTGACAGGTCCCATCAACACTGAAGCTTTCTTT	CASSNGLTGPINTEAFF
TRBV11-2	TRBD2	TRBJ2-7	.	TGTGCCAGCAGCTTAGAAGCGGGGTTCACCTACGAGCAGTACTTC	CASSLEAGFTYEQYF
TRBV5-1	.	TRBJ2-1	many	TGCGCCAGCAGCTTGGGCGGGGAGGAGCAGTTCTTC	CASSLGGEEQFF
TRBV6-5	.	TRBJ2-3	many	TGTGCCAGCAGCCGCCTTGATCCCCCAACAGATACGCAGTATTTT	CASSRLDPPTDTQYF
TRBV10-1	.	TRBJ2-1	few	TGCGCCAGCAGTGAGGAGGGGAGCTCCTACAATGAGCAGTTCTTC	CASSEEGSSYNEQFF
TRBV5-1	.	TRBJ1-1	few	TGCGCCAGCAGCTTGCAGGCAGGGGCAAACACTGAAGCTTTCTTT	CASSLQAGANTEAFF
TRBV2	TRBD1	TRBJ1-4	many	TGTGCCAGCAGGAGCAGGACAGGGAGAGATGAAAAACTGTTTTTT	CASRSRTGRDEKLFF
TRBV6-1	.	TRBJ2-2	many	TGTGCCAGCTCCAGGGAGAACACCGGGGAGCTGTTTTTT	CASSRENTGELFF
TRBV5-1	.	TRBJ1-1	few	TGCGCCAGCAGCTACCGGGAGGGCACTGAAGCTTTCTTT	CASSYREGTEAFF
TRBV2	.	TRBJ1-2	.	TGTGCCATACAGGATTATTATGGCTACACCTTC	CAIQDYYGYTF
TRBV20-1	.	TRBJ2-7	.	TGCAGTGCTAGAGATTTGACAGCTTCCTACGAGCAGTACTTC	CSARDLTASYEQYF
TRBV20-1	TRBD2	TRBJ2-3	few	TGCAGTGCTCTACTAGCGGGGGTCACAGATACGCAGTATTTT	CSALLAGVTDTQYF
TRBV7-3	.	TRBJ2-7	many	TGTGCCAGCAGTCATAGCGGTGATCCCTACGAGCAGTACTTC	CASSHSGDPYEQYF
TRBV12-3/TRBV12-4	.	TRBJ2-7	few	TGTGCCAGCAGTCCCCAGATGGGGGGAACGGAGCAGTACTTC	CASSPQMGGTEQYF
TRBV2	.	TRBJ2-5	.	TGTGCCAGCAGTGCGGGCCTCCCGGAGACCCAGTACTTC	CASSAGLPETQYF
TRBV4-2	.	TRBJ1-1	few	TGTGCCAGCAGCCAAGATAAAACCTCGAACACTGAAGCTTTCTTT	CASSQDKTSNTEAFF
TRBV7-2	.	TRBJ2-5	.	TGTGCCAGCAGCCTGAACACTCCAGAGACCCAGTACTTC	CASSLNTPETQYF
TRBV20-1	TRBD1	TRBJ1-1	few	TGCAGTGCTAGAGGAAGACAGGGGAGCTGGATGAACACTGAAGCTTTCTTT	CSARGRQGSWMNTEAFF
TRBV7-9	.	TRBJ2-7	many	TGTGCCAGCAGCCGCCTTCTCACGGGGACCGAGCAGTACTTC	CASSRLLTGTEQYF
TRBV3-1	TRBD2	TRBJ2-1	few	TGTGCCAGCAGCCAAGTCGCGGGAGACCGCGACAATGAGCAGTTCTTC	CASSQVAGDRDNEQFF
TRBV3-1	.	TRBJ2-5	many	TGTGCCAGCAGCCACACAGAGACCCAGTACTTC	CASSHTETQYF
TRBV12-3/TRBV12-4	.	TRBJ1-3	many	TGTGCCAGCAGCCCCCCAAGAAATATACAGTTTTCTGGAAACACCATATATTTT	CASSPPRNIQFSGNTIYF
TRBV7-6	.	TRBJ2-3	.	TGTGCCAGCAGCTTAGCTCTGGGAGTGGTCTCAGATACGCAGTATTTT	CASSLALGVVSDTQYF
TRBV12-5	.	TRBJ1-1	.	TGTGCTACCGAAAGGGGCGACGGCACTGAAGCTTTCTTT	CATERGDGTEAFF
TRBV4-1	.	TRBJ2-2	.	TGCGCCAGCAGCCCCCCAGGGACACGAGGTCCCGGGGAGCTGTTTTTT	CASSPPGTRGPGELFF